Sequencing of this TCR beta chain was carried out in a study of blood T cells in healthy people across ages. Regarding the study as a whole: With donor CMV status unknown, expanded clonotype changes were possibly confounded.

A J-beta primer mix and a sample-barcoded 5' primer were used in a second PCR of about 7 to 12 cycles. TCRdb used MiXCR to reprocess the 5' RACE reads, holding one entry per CDR3 protein. In the table there are approximately 670,000 distinct CDR3 sequences, around 38% of which are singletons. From germline, CDR1 is MNHEY and CDR2 SVGAGI. V lost 3 bases and J 4 bases, leaving 15 bases between the germline ends. CDR3 length: 15 residues. This clonotype was detected many times. Its antigen is still unknown. V gene TRBV6-5 combines with J gene TRBJ1-2, with D possibly TRBD1 on 6 matching bases. This sequence originates from an elderly man in good health. Sequencing used blood. The CDR3: CASSYNRGGGYGYTF. In nucleotides, the CDR3 is TGTGCCAGCAGTTATAACCGAGGGGGTGGCTATGGCTACACCTTC.